One and the same sample provided the 30 T cell receptor beta chains below, sequenced in a study of monozygotic twins with inflammatory bowel disease. TCRdb re-analyzed the 5' RACE reads; it lists each CDR3 protein once, without DNA. This table holds approximately 200,000 distinct CDR3 sequences. Sequenced sample: blood. All receptors derive from a human donor with ulcerative colitis or Crohn's disease, or a healthy co-twin of an affected twin (not recorded which).

This chain joins TRBV5-4 and TRBJ2-5. Germline V CDR1 and CDR2: SGHNT, YYREEE (reference sequence). CDR3 length: 13 amino acids. The CDR3 spells CASSFVGQETQYF.

This chain uses TRBV10-3 with TRBJ2-5; TCRdb lists TRBD1, though no DNA is available to test this call. Germline CDR1 is ENHRY and CDR2 is SYGVKD. The CDR3 is 14 amino acids. The CDR3: CATSKGQTQETQYF.

The chain uses TRBV7-9 and TRBJ1-5; TCRdb indicates TRBD1, and absent DNA this call remains unverified. The CDR3 covers 15 residues. Germline loops: CDR1 SEHNR, CDR2 FQNEAQ (reference sequence). This CDR3 is CASSSDRGGNQPQHF.

The chain joins TRBV5-1 to TRBJ1-6; no DNA is available, so the TRBD1 call from TCRdb remains unchecked. CDR1 and CDR2 (germline): SGHRS, YFSETQ. The CDR3 extends over 15 amino acids. Here the CDR3 reads CASSSRTGWDSPLHF.

The CDR3 reads CASSYSMNGNIQYF. This chain connects TRBV6-5 to TRBJ2-4. The CDR3 covers 14 residues. Germline V CDR1 and CDR2: MNHEY, SVGAGI.

The chain joins TRBV20-1 to TRBJ2-7; TCRdb picks TRBD1, but there is no DNA to check that call. CDR3 length: 15 amino acids. Germline V gene data show CDR1 as DFQATT and CDR2 as SNEGSKA (reference sequence). The CDR3: CSAAPPGQGAYEQYF.

The V call is TRBV18, the J call TRBJ1-1; without DNA, the TCRdb call of TRBD1 cannot be checked. The CDR3 runs to 15 residues. Germline CDR1 and CDR2: KGHSH and LQKENI. The CDR3 here is CASSPSRGENTEAFF.

The chain is built from TRBV10-3 and TRBJ1-1. Germline assignment: CDR1 ENHRY and CDR2 SYGVKD. This CDR3 has 13 residues. The CDR3 is CATWEAKNTEAFF.

This rearrangement joins TRBV12-3 or TRBV12-4 to TRBJ2-5; TCRdb reports TRBD1, a call that lacks DNA to check it against. There are 15 residues in the CDR3. CDR3 amino acids: CASSLTGGSRETQYF.

The rearrangement uses TRBV3-1 and TRBJ2-3; the TCRdb call, TRBD1, lacks DNA for checking. The CDR3 runs 13 residues. Germline loops: CDR1 LGHDT, CDR2 YNNKEL (reference sequence). CDR3: CASSPSGGDTQYF.

V usage is TRBV20-1 and J usage is TRBJ2-5; the TCRdb call, TRBD2, lacks DNA for checking. Per the germline V gene, CDR1 is DFQATT and CDR2 is SNEGSKA (reference sequence). This CDR3 region has 15 residues. The CDR3 spells CSANGLAGGPRTQYF.

CDR3 sequence reads: CSAKYSYEQYF. This rearrangement joins TRBV20-1 to TRBJ2-7. This CDR3 is 11 amino acids long. Germline V gene lookup returns CDR1 DFQATT and CDR2 SNEGSKA (reference sequence).

The CDR3 reads CSARDPSGGKTGNEQFF. J is TRBJ2-1 and V is TRBV20-1; without DNA, the TCRdb call of TRBD1 cannot be checked. The V gene's germline CDR1 is DFQATT and CDR2 SNEGSKA (reference sequence). This CDR3 contains 17 residues.

The rearrangement links TRBV4-1 to TRBJ1-2. The CDR3 spans 17 residues. Per germline, CDR1 MGHRA and CDR2 YSYEKL. The CDR3 protein is CASSQGLSAQSDYGYTF.

The chain carries TRBV7-6 and TRBJ2-5; there is no DNA to check the TCRdb D call of TRBD2. Germline CDR1 reads SGHVS; CDR2 reads FNYEAQ. The CDR3 extends over 18 amino acids. The CDR3: CASSLESSLAGGQETQYF.

The chain links TRBV5-1 to TRBJ1-6; TCRdb reports TRBD1, a call that lacks DNA to check it against. The germline V gene encodes CDR1 SGHRS and CDR2 YFSETQ. This CDR3 is built from 15 residues. This CDR3 is CASSSGQGENSPLHF.

The chain employs TRBV20-1 and TRBJ1-2; the TCRdb call, TRBD1, lacks DNA for checking. CDR3 length: 17 amino acids. CDR1 and CDR2 (germline): DFQATT, SNEGSKA (reference sequence). The chain's CDR3 is CSARDLGTGFVDSGYTF.

This rearrangement joins TRBV20-1 to TRBJ1-4; TCRdb picks TRBD1, but there is no DNA to check that call. The CDR3 has 14 amino acids. CDR1 is DFQATT, CDR2 SNEGSKA, per germline (reference sequence). CDR3 region: CSVRQGATNEKLFF.

The chain uses TRBV5-1 and TRBJ1-5; the D gene TCRdb calls, TRBD1, cannot be checked with no DNA. The V gene's germline CDR1 is SGHRS and CDR2 YFSETQ. This CDR3 is 15 amino acids long. CDR3 residues: CASSPEGTGTQPQHF.

The V and J genes are TRBV29-1 and TRBJ1-1. This CDR3 is 12 amino acids long. Germline CDR1 reads SQVTM; CDR2 reads ANQGSEA. CDR3 in amino acids: CSVAGRSIEAFF.

The V and J genes are TRBV7-9 and TRBJ1-5. The CDR3 has 17 residues. Germline loops: CDR1 SEHNR, CDR2 FQNEAQ (reference sequence). CDR3 amino acids: CASSPAGTSEGKQPQHF.

The chain is built from TRBV7-9 and TRBJ1-2. The CDR3 extends over 14 amino acids. The germline gives CDR1 SEHNR, CDR2 FQNEAQ (reference sequence). The CDR3 region is CASSRAPTNYGYTF.

V is TRBV25-1 and J is TRBJ2-3; TCRdb outputs TRBD2, but without DNA this stays unchecked. Germline V gene sequence: CDR1 MGHDK, CDR2 SYGVNS. The CDR3 spans 15 residues. The CDR3 loop reads CASSEYKRAEDTQYF. The complete variable domain, with remaining parts taken from reference TRBV25-1 and TRBJ2-3, reads EADIYQTPRYLVIGTGKKITLECSQTMGHDKMYWYQQDPGMELHLIHYSYGVNSTEKGDLSSESTVSRIRTEHFPLTLESARPSHTSQYLCASSEYKRAEDTQYFGPGTRLTVL.

The V gene is TRBV20-1, the J gene TRBJ2-1; TCRdb outputs TRBD2, but without DNA this stays unchecked. Germline lookup yields CDR1 DFQATT and CDR2 SNEGSKA (reference sequence). CDR3 size: 13 residues. CDR3 residues: CSARDGRRAEQFF.

The V gene is TRBV12-3 or TRBV12-4, the J gene TRBJ2-7. This CDR3 region has 13 residues. The CDR3: CASKRTENGEQYF.

This chain uses TRBV5-5 with TRBJ1-1. Germline V CDR1 and CDR2: SGHKS, YYEKEE (reference sequence). CDR3 size: 15 residues. The CDR3 here is CASSLAGGLSTEAFF.

This chain uses TRBV15 with TRBJ1-5. The CDR3 has 14 amino acids. Germline V CDR1 and CDR2: LNHNV, YYDKDF (reference sequence). The CDR3 sequence: CATSRQGKSQPQHF.

The V call is TRBV7-3, the J call TRBJ2-3; the TCRdb call, TRBD1, lacks DNA for checking. CDR3 length equals 15 residues. Per the germline V gene, CDR1 is SGHTA and CDR2 is FQGTGA. The CDR3 reads CASRGGGTSTDTQYF.

The rearrangement links TRBV15 to TRBJ1-5; without DNA, the TCRdb call of TRBD1 cannot be checked. The CDR3 extends over 15 amino acids. Per germline, CDR1 LNHNV and CDR2 YYDKDF (reference sequence). The CDR3 spells CATSSTGGGNQPQHF. Looking up the rest from reference TRBV15 and TRBJ1-5 gives the full variable domain: DAMVIQNPRYQVTQFGKPVTLSCSQTLNHNVMYWYQQKSSQAPKLLFHYYDKDFNNEADTPDNFQSRRPNTSFCFLDIRSPGLGDTAMYLCATSSTGGGNQPQHFGDGTRLSIL.

V and J are TRBV7-9 and TRBJ1-1; TCRdb outputs TRBD1, but without DNA this stays unchecked. The germline CDR1 and CDR2 sequences are SEHNR and FQNEAQ (reference sequence). The CDR3 length is 15 residues. This CDR3 is CATPRTGGMNTEAFF.